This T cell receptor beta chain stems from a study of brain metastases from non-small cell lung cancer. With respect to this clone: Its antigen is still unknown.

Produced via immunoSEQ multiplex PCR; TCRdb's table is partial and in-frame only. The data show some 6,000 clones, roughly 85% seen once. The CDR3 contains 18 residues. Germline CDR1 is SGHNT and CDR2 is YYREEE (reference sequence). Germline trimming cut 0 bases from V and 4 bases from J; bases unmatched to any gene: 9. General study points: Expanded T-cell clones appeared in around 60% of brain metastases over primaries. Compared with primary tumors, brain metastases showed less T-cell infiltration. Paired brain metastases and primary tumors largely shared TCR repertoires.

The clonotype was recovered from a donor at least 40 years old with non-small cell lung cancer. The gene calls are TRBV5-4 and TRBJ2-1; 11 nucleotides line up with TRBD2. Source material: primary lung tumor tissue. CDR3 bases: TGTGCCAGCAGCTTGGAGGCGGGGAGACTAGCGGGGTACAATGAGCAGTTCTTC. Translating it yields CASSLEAGRLAGYNEQFF.